This TCR beta chain is from a study of blood T cell repertoires in COVID-19. The overall study: Acute and convalescent COVID-19 specimens originated in the United States, Italy and Spain. Sample material is recorded as cDNA or gDNA derived from T cells, B-cell-depleted T cells, or PBMCs.

Authors' methods: Quantification of nucleated cells was approximated via reference gene primer amplification. Here immunoSEQ multiplex PCR was the method, and the copy in TCRdb shows in-frame clones only, minus some. V, J and clone size are taken as reported in that table, and D and trimming were inferred from the DNA itself. The table shows 84,000 or so clones, with 80% to 95% occurring only once. V shed 3 bases and J 3 bases; nucleotides not matched to a gene: 1. This CDR3 has 15 residues. Germline V gene data show CDR1 as SGHRS and CDR2 as YFSETQ. The clonotype was recovered from a woman aged 55-69 years with active COVID-19. Sequencing was performed on peripheral blood. The V and J genes are TRBV5-1 and TRBJ2-2; 11 nucleotides align to TRBD1. CDR3 sequence: CASSSGQGDTGELFF. CDR3 in DNA: TGCGCCAGCAGCTCGGGACAGGGGGACACCGGGGAGCTGTTTTTT.